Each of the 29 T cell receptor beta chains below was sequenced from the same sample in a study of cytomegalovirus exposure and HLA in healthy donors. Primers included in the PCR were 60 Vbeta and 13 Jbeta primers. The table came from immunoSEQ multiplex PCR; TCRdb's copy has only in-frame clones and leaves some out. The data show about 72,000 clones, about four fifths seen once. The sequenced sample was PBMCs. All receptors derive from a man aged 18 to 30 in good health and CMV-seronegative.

In nucleotides, the CDR3 is TGCGCCAGCAGTGAGTCGACAGGAATAGGGTCACCCCTCCACTTT. Its translation: CASSESTGIGSPLHF. J is TRBJ1-6 and V is TRBV10-1, with D tentatively TRBD1 (6 bases). The length of the CDR3 is 15 residues. V shed 0 bases and J shed 10 bases, with 13 bases lying between them. Looked up from germline, CDR1 is WNHNN and CDR2 is SYGVQD (reference sequence).

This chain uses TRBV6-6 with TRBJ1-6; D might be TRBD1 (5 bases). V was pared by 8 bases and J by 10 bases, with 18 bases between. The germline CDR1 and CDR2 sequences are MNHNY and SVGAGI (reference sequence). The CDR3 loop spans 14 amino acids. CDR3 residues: CASVPRGFNSPLHF. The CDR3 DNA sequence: TGTGCCAGCGTACCAAGGGGTTTTAACTCACCCCTCCACTTT.

In DNA form, the CDR3 reads TGTGCCAGCTCACCACTAGCGAACACTGAAGCTTTCTTT. It encodes CASSPLANTEAFF. The chain joins TRBV18 to TRBJ1-1, with D uncertain. Germline values: CDR1 KGHSH, CDR2 LQKENI. The CDR3 runs 13 residues. The V end lost 1 base, the J end lost 1 base, and 4 bases lay between the germline ends.

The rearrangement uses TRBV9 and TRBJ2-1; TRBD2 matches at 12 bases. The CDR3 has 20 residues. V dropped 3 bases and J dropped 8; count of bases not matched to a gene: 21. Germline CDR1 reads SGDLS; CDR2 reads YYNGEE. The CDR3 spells CASSALTIGRLAGAMDEQFF. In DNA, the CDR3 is TGTGCCAGCAGCGCGCTAACGATAGGCAGACTAGCGGGAGCAATGGATGAGCAGTTCTTC. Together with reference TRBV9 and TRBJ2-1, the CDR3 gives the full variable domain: DSGVTQTPKHLITATGQRVTLRCSPRSGDLSVYWYQQSLDQGLQFLIQYYNGEERAKGNILERFSAQQFPDLHSELNLSSLELGDSALYFCASSALTIGRLAGAMDEQFFGPGTRLTVL.

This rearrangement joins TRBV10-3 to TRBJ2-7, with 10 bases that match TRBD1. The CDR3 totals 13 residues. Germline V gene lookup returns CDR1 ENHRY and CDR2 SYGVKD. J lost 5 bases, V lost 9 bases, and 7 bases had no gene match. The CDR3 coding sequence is TGTGCCATTGGCCGGGACAGGGGCGACGAGCAGTACTTC. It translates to CAIGRDRGDEQYF.

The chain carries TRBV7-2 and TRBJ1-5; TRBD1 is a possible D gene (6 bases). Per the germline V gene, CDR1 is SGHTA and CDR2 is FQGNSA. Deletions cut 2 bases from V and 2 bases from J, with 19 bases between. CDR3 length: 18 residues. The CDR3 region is CASSLSGAGVLGNQPQHF. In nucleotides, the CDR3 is TGTGCCAGCAGCTTAAGTGGGGCAGGGGTTTTGGGCAATCAGCCCCAGCATTTT.

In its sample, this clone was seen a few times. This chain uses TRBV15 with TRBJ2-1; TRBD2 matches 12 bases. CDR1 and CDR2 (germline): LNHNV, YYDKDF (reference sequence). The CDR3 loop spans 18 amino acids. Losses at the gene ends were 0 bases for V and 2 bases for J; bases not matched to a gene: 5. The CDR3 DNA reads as TGTGCCACCAGCAGAGATGCTAGCGGGGGGGCTACCTACAATGAGCAGTTCTTC. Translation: CATSRDASGGATYNEQFF.

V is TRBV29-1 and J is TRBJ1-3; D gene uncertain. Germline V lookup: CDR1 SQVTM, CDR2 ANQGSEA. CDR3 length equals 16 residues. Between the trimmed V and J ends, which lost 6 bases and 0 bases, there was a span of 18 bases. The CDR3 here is CSVAGLVEDSGNTIYF. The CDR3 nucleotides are TGCAGCGTCGCGGGCCTGGTAGAAGACTCTGGAAACACCATATATTTT. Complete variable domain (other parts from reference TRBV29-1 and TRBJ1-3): SAVISQKPSRDICQRGTSLTIQCQVDSQVTMMFWYRQQPGQSLTLIATANQGSEATYESGFVIDKFPISRPNLTFSTLTVSNMSPEDSSIYLCSVAGLVEDSGNTIYFGEGSWLTVV.

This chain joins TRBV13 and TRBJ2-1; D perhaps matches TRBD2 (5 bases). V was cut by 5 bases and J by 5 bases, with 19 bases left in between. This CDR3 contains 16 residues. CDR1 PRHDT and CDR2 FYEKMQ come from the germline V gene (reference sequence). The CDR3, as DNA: TGTGCCAGCAGCACCATAGACTACCTCTCGAACAATGAGCAGTTCTTC. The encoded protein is CASSTIDYLSNNEQFF.

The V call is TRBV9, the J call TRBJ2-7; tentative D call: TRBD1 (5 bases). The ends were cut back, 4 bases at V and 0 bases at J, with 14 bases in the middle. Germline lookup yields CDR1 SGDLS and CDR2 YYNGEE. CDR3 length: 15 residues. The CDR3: CASSRGTATSYEQYF. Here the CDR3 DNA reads TGTGCCAGCAGCAGGGGCACCGCGACCTCCTACGAGCAGTACTTC. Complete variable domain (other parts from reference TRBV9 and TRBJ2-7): DSGVTQTPKHLITATGQRVTLRCSPRSGDLSVYWYQQSLDQGLQFLIQYYNGEERAKGNILERFSAQQFPDLHSELNLSSLELGDSALYFCASSRGTATSYEQYFGPGTRLTVT.

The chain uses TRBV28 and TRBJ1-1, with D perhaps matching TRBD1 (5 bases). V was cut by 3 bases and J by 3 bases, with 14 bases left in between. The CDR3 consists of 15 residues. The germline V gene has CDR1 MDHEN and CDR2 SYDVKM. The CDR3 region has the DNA TGTGCCAGCAGTTTTATGGTGGGGCCGGACACTGAAGCTTTCTTT. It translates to CASSFMVGPDTEAFF.

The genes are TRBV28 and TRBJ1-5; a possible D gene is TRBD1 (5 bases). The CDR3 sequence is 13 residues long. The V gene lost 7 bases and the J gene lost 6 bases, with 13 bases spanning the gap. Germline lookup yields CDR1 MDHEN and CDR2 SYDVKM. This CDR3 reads CASILSQGQPQHF. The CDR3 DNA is TGTGCCAGCATCTTGTCCCAGGGTCAGCCCCAGCATTTT.

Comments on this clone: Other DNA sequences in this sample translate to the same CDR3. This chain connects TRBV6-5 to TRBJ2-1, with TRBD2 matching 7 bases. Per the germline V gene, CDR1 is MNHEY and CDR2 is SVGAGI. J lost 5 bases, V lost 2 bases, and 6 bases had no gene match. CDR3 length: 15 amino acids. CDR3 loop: CASSYGTGGNNEQFF. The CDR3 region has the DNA TGTGCCAGCAGTTACGGGACGGGGGGTAACAATGAGCAGTTCTTC.

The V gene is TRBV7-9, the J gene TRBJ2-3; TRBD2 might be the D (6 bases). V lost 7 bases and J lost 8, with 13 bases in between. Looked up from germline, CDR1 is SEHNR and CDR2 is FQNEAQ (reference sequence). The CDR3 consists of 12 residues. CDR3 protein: CASIATGGTQYF. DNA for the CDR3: TGTGCCAGCATCGCCACCGGGGGTACGCAGTATTTT.

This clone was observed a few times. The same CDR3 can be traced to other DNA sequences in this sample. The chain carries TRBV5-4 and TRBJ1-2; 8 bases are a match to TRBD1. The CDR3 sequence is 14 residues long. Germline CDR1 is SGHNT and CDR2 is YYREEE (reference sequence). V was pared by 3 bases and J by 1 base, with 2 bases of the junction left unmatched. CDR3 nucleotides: TGTGCCAGCAGCTGGGGACAGGATAACTATGGCTACACCTTC. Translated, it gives CASSWGQDNYGYTF.

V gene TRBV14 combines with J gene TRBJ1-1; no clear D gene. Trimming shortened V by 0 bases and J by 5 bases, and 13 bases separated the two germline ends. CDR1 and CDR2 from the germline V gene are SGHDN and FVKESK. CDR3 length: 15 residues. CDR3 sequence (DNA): TGTGCCAGCAGCCAAGATTTGAGGGATTGGACTGAAGCTTTCTTT. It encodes CASSQDLRDWTEAFF.

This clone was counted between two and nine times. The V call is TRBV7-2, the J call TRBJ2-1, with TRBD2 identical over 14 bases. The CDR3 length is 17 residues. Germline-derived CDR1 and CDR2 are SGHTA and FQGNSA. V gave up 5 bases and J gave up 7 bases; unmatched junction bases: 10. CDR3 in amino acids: CASSPRIRLAGGNEQFF. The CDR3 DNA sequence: TGTGCCAGCAGCCCGAGAATTAGACTAGCGGGAGGGAATGAGCAGTTCTTC.

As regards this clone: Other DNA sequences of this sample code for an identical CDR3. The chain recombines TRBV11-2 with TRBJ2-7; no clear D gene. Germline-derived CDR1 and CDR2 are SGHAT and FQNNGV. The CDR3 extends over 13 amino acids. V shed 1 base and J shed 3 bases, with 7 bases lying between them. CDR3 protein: CASSLGQIYEQYF. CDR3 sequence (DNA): TGTGCCAGCAGCTTAGGGCAGATCTACGAGCAGTACTTC.

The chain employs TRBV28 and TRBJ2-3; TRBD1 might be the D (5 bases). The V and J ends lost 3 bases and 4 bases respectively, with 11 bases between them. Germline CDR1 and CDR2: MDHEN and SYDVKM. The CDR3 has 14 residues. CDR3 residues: CASSFVREADTQYF. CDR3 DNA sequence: TGTGCCAGCAGTTTCGTCAGGGAAGCAGATACGCAGTATTTT. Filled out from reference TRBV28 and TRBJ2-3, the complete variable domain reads DVKVTQSSRYLVKRTGEKVFLECVQDMDHENMFWYRQDPGLGLRLIYFSYDVKMKEKGDIPEGYSVSREKKERFSLILESASTNQTSMYLCASSFVREADTQYFGPGTRLTVL.

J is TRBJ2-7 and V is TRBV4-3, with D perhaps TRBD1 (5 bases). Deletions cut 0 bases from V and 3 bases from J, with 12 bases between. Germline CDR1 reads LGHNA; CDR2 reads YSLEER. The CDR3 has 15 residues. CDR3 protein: CASSQDVQGYYEQYF. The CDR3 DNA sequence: TGCGCCAGCAGCCAAGATGTGCAGGGATACTACGAGCAGTACTTC.

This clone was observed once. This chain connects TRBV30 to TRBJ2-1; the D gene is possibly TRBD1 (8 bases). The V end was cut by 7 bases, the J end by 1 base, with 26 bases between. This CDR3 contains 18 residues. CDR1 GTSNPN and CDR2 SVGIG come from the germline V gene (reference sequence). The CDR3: CASDRDRSPGRSYNEQFF. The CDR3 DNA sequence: TGTGCCTCGGACCGGGACAGGTCGCCCGGGAGGTCCTACAATGAGCAGTTCTTC.

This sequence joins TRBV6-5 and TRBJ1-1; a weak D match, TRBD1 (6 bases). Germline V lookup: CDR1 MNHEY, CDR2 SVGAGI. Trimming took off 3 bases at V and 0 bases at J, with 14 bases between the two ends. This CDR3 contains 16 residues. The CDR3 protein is CASSYGAGALNTEAFF. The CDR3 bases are TGTGCCAGCAGTTATGGGGCAGGGGCCTTGAACACTGAAGCTTTCTTT.

CDR3 coding DNA: TGTGCCATCAGTGACGGGCGGGCCAACACCGGGGAGCTGTTTTTT. It translates to CAISDGRANTGELFF. This chain links TRBV10-3 with TRBJ2-2, with D possibly matching TRBD2 (5 bases). CDR1 ENHRY and CDR2 SYGVKD come from the germline V gene. Trimming removed 3 bases at V and 2 bases at J, with 10 bases between. CDR3 length: 15 residues.

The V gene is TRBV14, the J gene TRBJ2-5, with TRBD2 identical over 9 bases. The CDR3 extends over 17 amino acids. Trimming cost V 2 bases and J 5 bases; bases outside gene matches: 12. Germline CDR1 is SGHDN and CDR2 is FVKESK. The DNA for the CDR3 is TGTGCCAGCAGCCAAAGGTTAACGCTAGCGGGGAGGGAGACCCAGTACTTC. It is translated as CASSQRLTLAGRETQYF.

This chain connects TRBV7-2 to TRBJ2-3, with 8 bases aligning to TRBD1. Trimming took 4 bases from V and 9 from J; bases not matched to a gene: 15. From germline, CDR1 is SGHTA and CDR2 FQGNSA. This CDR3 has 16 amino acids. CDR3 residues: CASSYRRQGAMSTQYF. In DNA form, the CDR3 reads TGTGCCAGCAGCTACCGAAGGCAGGGGGCAATGTCGACGCAGTATTTT.

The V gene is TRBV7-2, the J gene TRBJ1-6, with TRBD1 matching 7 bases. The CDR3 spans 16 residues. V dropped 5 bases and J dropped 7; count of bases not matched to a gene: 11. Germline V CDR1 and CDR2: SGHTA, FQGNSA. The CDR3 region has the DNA TGTGCCAGCAGCGCAAGACAGGGTGGGTTGAATTCACCCCTCCACTTT. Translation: CASSARQGGLNSPLHF.

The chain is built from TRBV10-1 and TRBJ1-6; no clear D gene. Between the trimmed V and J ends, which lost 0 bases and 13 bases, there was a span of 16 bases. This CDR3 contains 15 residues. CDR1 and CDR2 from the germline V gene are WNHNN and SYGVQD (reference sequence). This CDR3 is CASSESRDPYSPLHF. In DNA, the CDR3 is TGCGCCAGCAGTGAGTCGAGAGACCCCTACAGCCCCCTCCACTTT.

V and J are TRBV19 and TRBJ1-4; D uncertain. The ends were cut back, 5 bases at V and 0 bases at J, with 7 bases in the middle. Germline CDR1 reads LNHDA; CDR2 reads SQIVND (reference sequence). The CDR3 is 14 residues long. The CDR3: CASSEDSTNEKLFF. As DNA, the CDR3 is TGTGCCAGTAGTGAGGACTCAACTAATGAAAAACTGTTTTTT.

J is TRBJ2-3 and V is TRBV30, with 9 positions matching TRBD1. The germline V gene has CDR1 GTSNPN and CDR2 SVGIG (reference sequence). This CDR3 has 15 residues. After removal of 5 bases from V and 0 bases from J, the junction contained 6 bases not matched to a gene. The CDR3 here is CAWDGTGTSTDTQYF. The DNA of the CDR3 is TGTGCCTGGGACGGGACAGGGACTAGCACAGATACGCAGTATTTT.